These 20 T cell receptor beta chains originate from one sample sequenced in a study of blood T cell repertoires in COVID-19. Repertoires were generated with immunoSEQ multiplex PCR, while TCRdb's copy carries only in-frame clones and drops some. The sample shows approximately 260,000 clones, roughly nine tenths of them seen only once. Material: peripheral blood. The receptors stem from a woman between 35 and 50 years old who had recovered from COVID-19.

The chain recombines TRBV2 with TRBJ2-3, with 8 bases that match TRBD2. This CDR3 is 12 amino acids long. Losses at the gene ends were 9 bases for V and 14 bases for J; bases not matched to a gene: 13. Per the germline V gene, CDR1 is SNHLY and CDR2 is FYNNEI. The CDR3 nucleotides read TGTGCCAGTGCCCTCGGGGGGGCACGGGGGTATTTT. Protein: CASALGGARGYF.

The rearrangement joins TRBV5-5 to TRBJ2-7; D might be TRBD1 (6 bases). This CDR3 contains 14 residues. V lost 2 bases and J lost 0, with 9 bases in between. Germline values: CDR1 SGHKS, CDR2 YYEKEE (reference sequence). The CDR3 DNA reads TGTGCCAGCAGCTTTAGGGGGAACTCCTACGAGCAGTACTTC. Translating gives CASSFRGNSYEQYF.

This chain joins TRBV23-1 and TRBJ2-7; D may be TRBD2 (6 bases). TRBV23-1 falls under the ORF class, with uncertain function. Trimming stripped 2 bases from V and 1 base from J, with 15 bases between. CDR3 length: 16 amino acids. The CDR3 reads CASSQEAGNGSYEQYV. In DNA form, the CDR3 reads TGCGCCAGCAGTCAAGAGGCGGGGAATGGGTCCTACGAGCAGTACGTC.

V gene TRBV6-2 or TRBV6-3 combines with J gene TRBJ2-7, with 8 bases matching TRBD2. This CDR3 spans 14 amino acids. The V and J ends lost 5 bases and 6 bases, in that order; junction bases with no gene match: 9. In germline, CDR1 is MNHEY, CDR2 SVGEGT. The CDR3 bases are TGTGCCAGCAGTCGAGGACTAGCTGGGGGCGAGCAGTACGTC. It yields the protein CASSRGLAGGEQYV.

This chain links TRBV12-3 or TRBV12-4 with TRBJ2-2; possible D gene TRBD2, 5 bases. With 3 bases removed from V and 5 bases from J, the gap between germline ends came to 7 bases. This CDR3 spans 13 amino acids. For the CDR3, the DNA is TGTGCCAGCAGTTTTGAGGGAACCGGGGAGCTGTTTTTT. It codes for CASSFEGTGELFF.

The chain links TRBV29-1 to TRBJ2-2; TRBD2 might be the D (5 bases). Germline CDR1 reads SQVTM; CDR2 reads ANQGSEA. The CDR3 length is 13 residues. The CDR3 sequence is CTAQLGGTGELFF. CDR3 DNA sequence: TGCACCGCGCAACTAGGAGGCACCGGGGAGCTGTTTTTT.

The J gene is TRBJ2-3, the V gene TRBV9; TRBD2 agrees at 13 bases. Germline-derived CDR1 and CDR2 are SGDLS and YYNGEE. The length of the CDR3 is 13 residues. Germline trimming cut 3 bases from V and 8 bases from J; bases unmatched to any gene: 0. The CDR3 loop reads CASSGLAGGTQYF. The DNA for the CDR3 is TGTGCCAGCAGCGGACTAGCGGGAGGTACGCAGTATTTT.

This chain links TRBV7-3 with TRBJ2-3, with D possibly matching TRBD1 (6 bases). V was trimmed by 4 bases and J by 3 bases, leaving 8 bases between them. Germline V gives CDR1 SGHTA, CDR2 FQGTGA. This CDR3 has 13 residues. CDR3 residues: CASSSTGTDTQYF. The CDR3 bases are TGTGCCAGCAGCTCGACAGGTACAGATACGCAGTATTTT.

The J gene is TRBJ2-7, the V gene TRBV5-1; a weak D match, TRBD1 (6 bases). CDR1 SGHRS and CDR2 YFSETQ come from the germline V gene. The CDR3 loop spans 15 amino acids. Trimming took off 2 bases at V and 6 bases at J, with 18 bases between the two ends. The CDR3 sequence is CASSLVTETGGEQYF. The CDR3 DNA sequence: TGCGCCAGCAGCTTAGTGACGGAGACAGGCGGCGAGCAGTACTTC.

This chain links TRBV12-5 with TRBJ1-2; 9 nucleotides line up with TRBD1. Trimming cost V 5 bases and J 4 bases; bases outside gene matches: 5. CDR1 is LGHNT and CDR2 is FRNRAP in the germline V gene. This CDR3 has 14 amino acids. The CDR3 region is CASGPGQGAYGYTF. The DNA for the CDR3 is TGTGCTAGTGGTCCGGGACAGGGTGCCTATGGCTACACCTTC.

This chain links TRBV11-2 with TRBJ2-3; TRBD2 might be the D (5 bases). This CDR3 spans 15 amino acids. Germline values: CDR1 SGHAT, CDR2 FQNNGV. Trimming cost V 1 base and J 2 bases, with 10 bases left between them. CDR3 in amino acids: CASSLGPGSTDTQYF. CDR3 nucleotides: TGTGCCAGCAGCTTAGGGCCGGGGTCCACAGATACGCAGTATTTT. The full variable domain, its missing parts supplied by reference TRBV11-2 and TRBJ2-3, is EAGVAQSPRYKIIEKRQSVAFWCNPISGHATLYWYQQILGQGPKLLIQFQNNGVVDDSQLPKDRFSAERLKGVDSTLKIQPAKLEDSAVYLCASSLGPGSTDTQYFGPGTRLTVL.

Many counts were recorded for this clone. Distinct nucleotide sequences in the sample also encode this CDR3. CDR3 sequence: CASSISGNTEAFF. CDR3 sequence (DNA): TGTGCCAGTAGTATCTCCGGGAACACTGAAGCTTTCTTT. The chain combines TRBV19 with TRBJ1-1; D remains ambiguous. V gave up 3 bases and J gave up 1 base, with 6 bases separating them. Germline V lookup: CDR1 LNHDA, CDR2 SQIVND (reference sequence). The CDR3 contains 13 residues.

V and J are TRBV12-5 and TRBJ2-5; D gene uncertain. CDR3 size: 13 residues. With 4 bases removed from V and 8 bases from J, the gap between germline ends came to 14 bases. Germline lookup yields CDR1 LGHNT and CDR2 FRNRAP. CDR3 protein: CASGSTPEETQYF. Written as DNA, the CDR3 is TGTGCTAGTGGTTCAACCCCCGAGGAAACCCAGTACTTC.

The chain employs TRBV27 and TRBJ2-1; 15 bases align to TRBD2. Losses at the gene ends were 4 bases for V and 9 bases for J; bases not matched to a gene: 7. The germline V gene encodes CDR1 MNHEY and CDR2 SMNVEV (reference sequence). The CDR3 runs 16 residues. The CDR3 nucleotides are TGTGCCAGCAGTTCGGAGGGACTAGCGGGAGGTGGTGAGCAGTTCTTC. It yields the protein CASSSEGLAGGGEQFF.

The gene calls are TRBV5-4 and TRBJ2-2; 10 nucleotides agree with TRBD2. Germline lookup yields CDR1 SGHNT and CDR2 YYREEE (reference sequence). The CDR3 is 17 amino acids. J lost 1 base, V lost 1 base, and 4 bases had no gene match. CDR3 sequence: CASSLKLAGMNTGELFF. CDR3 nucleotide sequence: TGTGCCAGCAGCTTGAAACTAGCGGGGATGAACACCGGGGAGCTGTTTTTT.

The V call is TRBV19, the J call TRBJ2-7; 7 nucleotides agree with TRBD2. This CDR3 is 12 amino acids long. Germline values: CDR1 LNHDA, CDR2 SQIVND (reference sequence). V lost 5 bases to trimming and J lost 7 bases; unmatched junction nucleotides: 5. In DNA, the CDR3 is TGTGCCAGTAGTGCCGGGACTACAGAGCAGTACTTC. Residues: CASSAGTTEQYF.

V and J are TRBV19 and TRBJ2-5; 7 bases map to TRBD2. Unmatched junction bases numbered 11, after V lost 3 bases and J lost 7 bases. The germline V gene has CDR1 LNHDA and CDR2 SQIVND (reference sequence). CDR3 length equals 15 residues. CDR3 residues: CASSIKSQGGATQYF. DNA for the CDR3: TGTGCCAGTAGTATTAAGAGCCAGGGAGGGGCGACCCAGTACTTC.

The J gene is TRBJ1-4, the V gene TRBV28, with 11 bases aligning to TRBD1. Germline CDR1 and CDR2: MDHEN and SYDVKM. This CDR3 has 15 residues. V shed 3 bases, J shed 7 bases, and the junction held 4 bases outside the gene matches. Here the CDR3 reads CASSLGGQGVEKLFF. The DNA of the CDR3 is TGTGCCAGCAGTTTGGGGGGACAGGGGGTTGAAAAACTGTTTTTT.

The J gene is TRBJ2-2, the V gene TRBV7-9; 9 bases line up with TRBD2. Trimming at V came to 3 bases and at J to 5 bases, leaving 10 bases not matched to a gene. This CDR3 contains 17 residues. Germline loops: CDR1 SEHNR, CDR2 FQNEAQ (reference sequence). CDR3 sequence reads: CASSLGTSSWETGELFF. The CDR3 DNA reads TGTGCCAGCAGCTTGGGGACTAGCTCTTGGGAGACCGGGGAGCTGTTTTTT.

This clone was detected once. As DNA, the CDR3 is TGTGCCACCTCGACCGGCGCGGTTGAAAAACTGTTTTTT. This sequence encodes CATSTGAVEKLFF. The chain links TRBV14 to TRBJ1-4, with unresolved D. Germline V CDR1 and CDR2: SGHDN, FVKESK. V shed 10 bases and J shed 7 bases, with 16 bases lying between them. The CDR3 is 13 residues long.